Each of the 24 T cell receptor beta chains below was sequenced from the same sample in a study of blood T cell repertoires in COVID-19. Libraries were prepared by immunoSEQ multiplex PCR; TCRdb keeps only in-frame clonotypes and omits some of them. The sample includes under 200,000 clones, 65% to 80% of them seen just once. Specimen: peripheral blood. These receptors came from a man in his 60s with acute or convalescent COVID-19.

This clone was recorded once. The chain has TRBV9 and TRBJ1-4; TRBD1 aligns across 7 bases. Germline CDR1 and CDR2: SGDLS and YYNGEE. The CDR3 covers 14 residues. Trimming cost V 3 bases and J 5 bases; bases outside gene matches: 4. The CDR3 protein is CASSAGDSNEKLFF. CDR3 bases: TGTGCCAGCAGCGCAGGGGACAGCAATGAAAAACTGTTTTTT. The whole variable domain, remainder taken from reference TRBV9 and TRBJ1-4, is DSGVTQTPKHLITATGQRVTLRCSPRSGDLSVYWYQQSLDQGLQFLIQYYNGEERAKGNILERFSAQQFPDLHSELNLSSLELGDSALYFCASSAGDSNEKLFFGSGTQLSVL.

In this sample, this clone turned up a few times. The chain couples TRBV6-1 to TRBJ1-2; 10 positions agree with TRBD1. CDR1 is MNHNS, CDR2 SASEGT, per germline. Unmatched junction bases numbered 3, after V lost 2 bases and J lost 3 bases. The CDR3 contains 15 residues. The CDR3 spells CASSELGTGDYGYTF. DNA for the CDR3: TGTGCCAGCAGTGAACTAGGGACAGGGGACTATGGCTACACCTTC.

The chain recombines TRBV2 with TRBJ1-2; TRBD1 aligns across 9 bases. Germline assignment: CDR1 SNHLY and CDR2 FYNNEI. This CDR3 has 14 amino acids. V gave up 6 bases and J gave up 8 bases; unmatched junction bases: 10. Here the CDR3 DNA reads TGTGCCAGCAGCAATTCACAGGGGGCGCGAGGCTACACCTTC. It encodes CASSNSQGARGYTF.

The chain couples TRBV10-3 to TRBJ1-1; 10 bases map to TRBD1. CDR3 length equals 16 residues. The trim removed 6 bases at V and 7 bases at J, leaving 14 bases unmatched. From germline, CDR1 is ENHRY and CDR2 SYGVKD. The chain's CDR3 is CAIRRGQGLGQDEAFF. Here the CDR3 DNA reads TGTGCCATCAGGAGGGGACAGGGGCTAGGTCAGGATGAAGCTTTCTTT.

V usage is TRBV30 and J usage is TRBJ2-5; TRBD2 aligns across 11 bases. CDR3 length: 17 amino acids. Germline values: CDR1 GTSNPN, CDR2 SVGIG (reference sequence). V lost 2 bases to trimming and J lost 1 base; unmatched junction nucleotides: 9. CDR3 nucleotide sequence: TGTGCCTGGAGTCCCGGGACTAGCGGCAACCTCCAAGAGACCCAGTACTTC. Translated, it gives CAWSPGTSGNLQETQYF.

This rearrangement joins TRBV25-1 to TRBJ1-2; no reliable D call. Germline V gene data show CDR1 as MGHDK and CDR2 as SYGVNS. Trimming stripped 3 bases from V and 2 bases from J, with 7 bases between. The CDR3 spans 13 residues. The DNA of the CDR3 is TGTGCCAGCAGTGATCCTTCGAACTATGGCTACACCTTC. It specifies CASSDPSNYGYTF.

The V and J genes are TRBV27 and TRBJ1-2, with TRBD1 identical over 7 bases. This CDR3 contains 14 residues. Losses at the gene ends were 5 bases for V and 6 bases for J; bases not matched to a gene: 9. In germline, CDR1 is MNHEY, CDR2 SMNVEV (reference sequence). The CDR3 region has the DNA TGTGCCAGCAGTCCTATTCTTACAGGGGATGGCTACACCTTC. Its protein is CASSPILTGDGYTF.

Written as DNA, the CDR3 is TGTGCCAGCAGCTCCGGGACATCGAATTCACCCCTCCACTTT. This sequence encodes CASSSGTSNSPLHF. This chain connects TRBV7-9 to TRBJ1-6, with TRBD1 as a possible D gene (6 bases). This CDR3 comprises 14 residues. V lost 4 bases, J lost 7 bases, and 11 bases lay in between. Germline CDR1 SEHNR, CDR2 FQNEAQ (reference sequence).

The CDR3 spells CASSLRGTADEKLFF. The CDR3 DNA follows: TGCGCCAGCAGCTTGCGAGGGACTGCGGATGAAAAACTGTTTTTT. This rearrangement joins TRBV5-1 to TRBJ1-4, with D tentatively TRBD1 (5 bases). This CDR3 has 15 amino acids. V was clipped by 1 base and J by 6 bases, with 13 bases between them. CDR1 and CDR2 (germline): SGHRS, YFSETQ.

The chain uses TRBV6-5 and TRBJ1-5; perhaps TRBD1 as D (5 bases). The V and J ends lost 7 bases and 5 bases respectively, with 15 bases between them. The CDR3 spans 14 residues. Germline V gives CDR1 MNHEY, CDR2 SVGAGI. The DNA for the CDR3 is TGTGCCAGCACGTTGGGGGGGTACTATCAGCCCCAGCATTTT. Translated, it gives CASTLGGYYQPQHF.

The chain combines TRBV30 with TRBJ2-1, with D possibly TRBD1 on 5 matching bases. Looked up from germline, CDR1 is GTSNPN and CDR2 is SVGIG (reference sequence). V was clipped by 3 bases and J by 4 bases, with 10 bases between them. The CDR3 loop spans 13 amino acids. The CDR3 loop is CAWSGHTYNEQFF. CDR3 bases: TGTGCCTGGAGCGGACATACATACAATGAGCAGTTCTTC.

This clone has just one count. The gene calls are TRBV25-1 and TRBJ1-6; the match to TRBD1 covers 10 bases. The CDR3 consists of 17 residues. Germline lookup yields CDR1 MGHDK and CDR2 SYGVNS. V lost 2 bases to trimming and J lost 5 bases; unmatched junction nucleotides: 6. CDR3 nucleotide sequence: TGTGCCAGCAGTGAAAGTTGGACAGGGGGAAATAATTCACCCCTCCACTTT. This gives the protein CASSESWTGGNNSPLHF.

The sample holds one count of this clone. The chain is built from TRBV29-1 and TRBJ2-6; 8 bases match TRBD1. Germline trimming cut 0 bases from V and 1 base from J; bases unmatched to any gene: 2. This CDR3 has 16 amino acids. CDR1 SQVTM and CDR2 ANQGSEA come from the germline V gene. CDR3 coding DNA: TGCAGCGTTGAAGAGGACAGGGATTCTGGGGCCAACGTCCTGACTTTC. As protein: CSVEEDRDSGANVLTF.

This sequence joins TRBV30 and TRBJ2-5; the D is unclear. The germline V gene has CDR1 GTSNPN and CDR2 SVGIG (reference sequence). The CDR3 has 14 residues. Trimming removed 0 bases from V and 5 bases from J, with 13 bases in between. The CDR3 region has the DNA TGTGCCTGGAGTGTAGATGGTAGATCGGAGACCCAGTACTTC. Translation gives CAWSVDGRSETQYF.

The chain couples TRBV10-3 to TRBJ2-3, with 7 positions matching TRBD2. This CDR3 comprises 18 residues. Looked up from germline, CDR1 is ENHRY and CDR2 is SYGVKD. The V gene end was trimmed by 4 bases and the J gene end by 2 bases; junction bases not matched to a gene: 15. The CDR3 is CAISALALRGRTTDTQYF. The CDR3 DNA sequence: TGTGCCATCAGTGCCTTAGCGCTGCGGGGGAGAACCACAGATACGCAGTATTTT.

The V and J genes are TRBV29-1 and TRBJ2-5; 10 bases map to TRBD1. V lost 7 bases to trimming and J lost 4 bases; unmatched junction nucleotides: 9. This CDR3 contains 14 residues. Germline V lookup: CDR1 SQVTM, CDR2 ANQGSEA. CDR3 sequence reads: CSATGQGLGETQYF. The CDR3 bases are TGCAGCGCGACGGGACAGGGGTTAGGAGAGACCCAGTACTTC.

This clone was observed a handful of times. V and J are TRBV5-6 and TRBJ2-1, with no clear D. The CDR3 spans 14 residues. V dropped 0 bases and J dropped 0 bases, with 4 bases sitting between them. The germline V gene encodes CDR1 SGHDT and CDR2 YYEEEE. The CDR3 nucleotides read TGTGCCAGCAGCTTGGTTAGCTCCTACAATGAGCAGTTCTTC. It translates to CASSLVSSYNEQFF. The full variable domain, its missing parts supplied by reference TRBV5-6 and TRBJ2-1, is DAGVTQSPTHLIKTRGQQVTLRCSPKSGHDTVSWYQQALGQGPQFIFQYYEEEERQRGNFPDRFSGHQFPNYSSELNVNALLLGDSALYLCASSLVSSYNEQFFGPGTRLTVL.

The CDR3 loop is CASSLANRLLNTEAFF. Written as DNA, the CDR3 is TGCGCCAGCAGCTTGGCGAACCGGTTACTGAACACTGAAGCTTTCTTT. The chain is built from TRBV5-1 and TRBJ1-1, with D unclear. This CDR3 contains 16 residues. Germline assignment: CDR1 SGHRS and CDR2 YFSETQ. V lost 0 bases to trimming and J lost 0 bases, with 12 bases between them.

The chain links TRBV7-3 to TRBJ2-1, with 9 bases fitting TRBD2. With V trimmed by 1 base and J by 4 bases, 5 bases remained unmatched. Germline CDR1 is SGHTA and CDR2 is FQGTGA. The CDR3 loop spans 16 amino acids. The CDR3 DNA reads as TGTGCCAGCAGCTTAATCGCGGGGGGGATATACAATGAGCAGTTCTTC. This gives the protein CASSLIAGGIYNEQFF.

This clone has just a few counts. The chain uses TRBV7-6 and TRBJ2-7; D not resolved. The CDR3 contains 12 residues. CDR1 and CDR2 from the germline V gene are SGHVS and FNYEAQ. V was clipped by 5 bases and J by 3 bases, with 8 bases between them. Here the CDR3 DNA reads TGTGCCAGCAGCATAAACAGCTACGAGCAGTACTTC. It codes for CASSINSYEQYF.

The V call is TRBV4-3, the J call TRBJ1-4; 7 bases map to TRBD1. V was clipped by 0 bases and J by 2 bases; unmatched bases: 9. Looked up from germline, CDR1 is LGHNA and CDR2 is YSLEER. This CDR3 contains 18 residues. The CDR3 nucleotides read TGCGCCAGCAGCCAAGATCTGGCCAGGGGGAGTACTAATGAAAAACTGTTTTTT. Its protein is CASSQDLARGSTNEKLFF.

The chain combines TRBV4-1 with TRBJ1-6; TRBD1 is a possible D gene (6 bases). Germline V gene sequence: CDR1 MGHRA, CDR2 YSYEKL. Trimming took off 2 bases at V and 3 bases at J, with 14 bases between the two ends. This CDR3 contains 17 residues. CDR3 protein: CASSQTINRVYNSPLHF. CDR3 nucleotide sequence: TGCGCCAGCAGCCAAACGATCAACAGGGTCTATAATTCACCCCTCCACTTT.

This clone appeared a few times. The chain employs TRBV6-6 and TRBJ1-2; 9 bases align to TRBD1. There are 15 residues in the CDR3. Germline lookup yields CDR1 MNHNY and CDR2 SVGAGI (reference sequence). V lost 2 bases to trimming and J lost 8 bases; unmatched junction nucleotides: 9. The CDR3 protein is CASSYPEQGAEGYTF. CDR3 nucleotides: TGTGCCAGCAGTTACCCAGAACAGGGGGCGGAGGGCTACACCTTC.

Note on this clone: This sample also contains other DNA sequences that code for the same CDR3. The genes are TRBV20-1 and TRBJ1-4; D remains ambiguous. The CDR3 is 11 amino acids. CDR1 is DFQATT, CDR2 SNEGSKA, per germline (reference sequence). Trimming pared 3 bases from V and 8 bases from J, leaving 7 bases between. The CDR3 nucleotides are TGCAGTGCTAGGGCACAGGAAAAACTGTTTTTT. Its translation is CSARAQEKLFF.